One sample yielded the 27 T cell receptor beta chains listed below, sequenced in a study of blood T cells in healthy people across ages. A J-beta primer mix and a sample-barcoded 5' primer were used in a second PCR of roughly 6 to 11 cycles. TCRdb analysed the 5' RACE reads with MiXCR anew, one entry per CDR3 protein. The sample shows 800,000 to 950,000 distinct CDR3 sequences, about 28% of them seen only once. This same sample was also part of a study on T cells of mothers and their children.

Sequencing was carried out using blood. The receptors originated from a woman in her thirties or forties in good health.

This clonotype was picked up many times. The CDR3 reads CASTRPGAETQYF. In DNA form, the CDR3 reads TGTGCCAGCACACGGCCAGGGGCGGAGACCCAGTACTTC. The V gene is TRBV6-1, the J gene TRBJ2-5; tentative D call: TRBD1 (6 bases). Trimming cost V 7 bases and J 5 bases, with 14 bases left between them. This CDR3 region has 13 residues. Per germline, CDR1 MNHNS and CDR2 SASEGT.

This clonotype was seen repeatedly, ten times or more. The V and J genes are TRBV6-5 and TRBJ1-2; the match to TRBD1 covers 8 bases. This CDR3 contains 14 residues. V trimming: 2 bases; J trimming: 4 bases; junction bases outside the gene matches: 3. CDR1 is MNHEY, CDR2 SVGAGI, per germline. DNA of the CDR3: TGTGCCAGCAGTTACGGGACAGGCCTCTATGGCTACACCTTC. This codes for CASSYGTGLYGYTF.

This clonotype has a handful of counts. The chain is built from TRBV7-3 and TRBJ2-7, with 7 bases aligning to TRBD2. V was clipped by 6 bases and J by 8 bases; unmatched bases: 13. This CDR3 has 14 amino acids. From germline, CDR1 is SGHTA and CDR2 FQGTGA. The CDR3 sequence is CASSYSTGGGKQYF. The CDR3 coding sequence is TGTGCCAGCAGTTACTCGACCGGCGGGGGAAAGCAGTACTTC.

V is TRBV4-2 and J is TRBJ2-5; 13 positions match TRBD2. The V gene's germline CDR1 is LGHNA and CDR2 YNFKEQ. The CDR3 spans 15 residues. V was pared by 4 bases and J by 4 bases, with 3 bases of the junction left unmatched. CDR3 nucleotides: TGTGCCAGCAGCCGACTAGCGGGGGGTTCAGAGACCCAGTACTTC. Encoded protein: CASSRLAGGSETQYF.

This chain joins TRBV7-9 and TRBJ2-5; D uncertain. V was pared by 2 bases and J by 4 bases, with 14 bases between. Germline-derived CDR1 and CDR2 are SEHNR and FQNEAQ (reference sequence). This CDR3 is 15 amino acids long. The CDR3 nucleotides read TGTGCCAGCAGCTTAAAGCTCCGGACGGGAGAGACCCAGTACTTC. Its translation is CASSLKLRTGETQYF. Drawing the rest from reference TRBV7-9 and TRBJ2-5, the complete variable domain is DTGVSQNPRHKITKRGQNVTFRCDPISEHNRLYWYRQTLGQGPEFLTYFQNEAQLEKSRLLSDRFSAERPKGSFSTLEIQRTEQGDSAMYLCASSLKLRTGETQYFGPGTRLLVL.

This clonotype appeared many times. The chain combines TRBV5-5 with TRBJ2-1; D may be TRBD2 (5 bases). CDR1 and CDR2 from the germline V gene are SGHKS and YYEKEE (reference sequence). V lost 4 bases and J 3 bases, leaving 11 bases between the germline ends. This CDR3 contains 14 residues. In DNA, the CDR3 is TGTGCCAGCAGCAGAGAAAGCGGCTACAATGAGCAGTTCTTC. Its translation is CASSRESGYNEQFF.

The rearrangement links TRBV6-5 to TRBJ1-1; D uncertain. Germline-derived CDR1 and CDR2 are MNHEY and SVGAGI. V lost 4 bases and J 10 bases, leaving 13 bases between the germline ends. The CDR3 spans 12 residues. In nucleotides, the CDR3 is TGTGCCAGCAGTTCCACGGGGTCTGTAGCTTTCTTT. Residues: CASSSTGSVAFF.

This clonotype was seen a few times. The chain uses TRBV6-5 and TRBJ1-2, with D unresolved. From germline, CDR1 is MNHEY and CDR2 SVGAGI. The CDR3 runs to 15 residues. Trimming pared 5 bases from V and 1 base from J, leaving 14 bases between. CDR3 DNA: TGTGCCAGCAGTCGCAGCCAGATCCGTAACTATGGCTACACCTTC. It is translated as CASSRSQIRNYGYTF.

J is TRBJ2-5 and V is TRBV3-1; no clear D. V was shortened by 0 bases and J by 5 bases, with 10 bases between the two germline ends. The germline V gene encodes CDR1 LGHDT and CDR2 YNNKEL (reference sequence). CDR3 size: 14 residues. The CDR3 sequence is CASSQDWIGETQYF. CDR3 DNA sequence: TGTGCCAGCAGCCAAGATTGGATAGGGGAGACCCAGTACTTC.

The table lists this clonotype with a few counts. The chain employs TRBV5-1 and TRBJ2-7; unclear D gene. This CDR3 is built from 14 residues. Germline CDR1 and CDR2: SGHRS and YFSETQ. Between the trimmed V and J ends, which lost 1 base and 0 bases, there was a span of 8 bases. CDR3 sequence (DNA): TGCGCCAGCAGCTTGACCAGTCCCTCCTACGAGCAGTACTTC. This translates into CASSLTSPSYEQYF.

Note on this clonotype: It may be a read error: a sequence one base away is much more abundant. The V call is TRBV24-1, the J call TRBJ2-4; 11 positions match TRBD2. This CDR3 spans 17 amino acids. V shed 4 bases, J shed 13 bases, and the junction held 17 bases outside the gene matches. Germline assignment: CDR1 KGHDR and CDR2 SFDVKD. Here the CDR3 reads CATSDSISGGAANEQYF. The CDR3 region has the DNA TGTGCCACCAGTGACTCAATTAGCGGGGGGGCCGCGAATGAGCAGTACTTC.

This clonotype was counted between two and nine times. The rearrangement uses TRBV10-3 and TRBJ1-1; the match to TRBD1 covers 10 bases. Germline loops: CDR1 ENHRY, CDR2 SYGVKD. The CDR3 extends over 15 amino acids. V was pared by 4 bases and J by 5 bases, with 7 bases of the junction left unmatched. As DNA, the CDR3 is TGTGCCATCAGTGCCGAGGACAGGGGGTCTACTGAAGCTTTCTTT. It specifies CAISAEDRGSTEAFF.

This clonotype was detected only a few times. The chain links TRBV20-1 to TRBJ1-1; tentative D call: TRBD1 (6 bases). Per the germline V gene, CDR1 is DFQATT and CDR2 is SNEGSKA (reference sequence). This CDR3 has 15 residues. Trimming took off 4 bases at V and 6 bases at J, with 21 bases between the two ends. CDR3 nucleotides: TGCAGTGCTAAGAGGGGGACCACTCAGAAACCTGAAGCTTTCTTT. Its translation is CSAKRGTTQKPEAFF.

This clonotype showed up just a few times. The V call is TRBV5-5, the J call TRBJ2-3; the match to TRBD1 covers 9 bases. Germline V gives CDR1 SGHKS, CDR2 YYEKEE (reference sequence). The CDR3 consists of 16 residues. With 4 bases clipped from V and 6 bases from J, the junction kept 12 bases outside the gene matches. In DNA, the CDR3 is TGTGCCAGCAGCCACGACGCGGGACAGGGTCGGGATACGCAGTATTTT. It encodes CASSHDAGQGRDTQYF.

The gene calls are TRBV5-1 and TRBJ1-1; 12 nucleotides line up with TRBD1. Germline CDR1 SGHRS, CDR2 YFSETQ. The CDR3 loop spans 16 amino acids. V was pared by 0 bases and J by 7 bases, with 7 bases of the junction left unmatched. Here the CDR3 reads CASSLVLGQGADEAFF. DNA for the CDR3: TGCGCCAGCAGCTTGGTGCTGGGACAGGGGGCTGATGAAGCTTTCTTT. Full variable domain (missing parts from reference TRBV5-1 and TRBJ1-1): KAGVTQTPRYLIKTRGQQVTLSCSPISGHRSVSWYQQTPGQGLQFLFEYFSETQRNKGNFPGRFSGRQFSNSRSEMNVSTLELGDSALYLCASSLVLGQGADEAFFGQGTRLTVV.

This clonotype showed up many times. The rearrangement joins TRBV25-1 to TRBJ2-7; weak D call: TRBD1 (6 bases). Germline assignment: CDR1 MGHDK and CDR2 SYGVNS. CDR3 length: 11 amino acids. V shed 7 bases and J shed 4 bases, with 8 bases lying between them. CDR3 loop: CASIRGYEQYF. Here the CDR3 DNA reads TGTGCCAGCATAAGGGGGTACGAGCAGTACTTC.

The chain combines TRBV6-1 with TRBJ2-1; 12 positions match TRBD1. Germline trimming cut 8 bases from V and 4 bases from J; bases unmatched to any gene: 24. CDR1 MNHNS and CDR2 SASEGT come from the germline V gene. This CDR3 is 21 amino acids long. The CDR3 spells CASLATGGTGGLASPYNEQFF. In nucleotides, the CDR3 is TGTGCCAGCCTAGCAACAGGGGGGACAGGGGGCCTCGCATCACCATACAATGAGCAGTTCTTC.

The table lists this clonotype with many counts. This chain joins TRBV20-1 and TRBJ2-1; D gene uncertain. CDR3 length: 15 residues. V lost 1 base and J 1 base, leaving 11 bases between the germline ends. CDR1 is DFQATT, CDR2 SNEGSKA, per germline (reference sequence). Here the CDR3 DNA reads TGCAGTGCTAGAGGTGTCCATAGTTCCTACAATGAGCAGTTCTTC. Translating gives CSARGVHSSYNEQFF.

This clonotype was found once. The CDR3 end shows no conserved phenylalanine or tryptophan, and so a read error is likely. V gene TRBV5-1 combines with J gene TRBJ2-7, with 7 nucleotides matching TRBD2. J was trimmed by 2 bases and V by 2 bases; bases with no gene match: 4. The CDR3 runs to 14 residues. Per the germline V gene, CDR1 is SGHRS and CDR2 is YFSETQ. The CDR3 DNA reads TGCGCCAGCAGCTTAGGAGGGAGGGCCTACGAGCAGTACATC. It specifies CASSLGGRAYEQYI.

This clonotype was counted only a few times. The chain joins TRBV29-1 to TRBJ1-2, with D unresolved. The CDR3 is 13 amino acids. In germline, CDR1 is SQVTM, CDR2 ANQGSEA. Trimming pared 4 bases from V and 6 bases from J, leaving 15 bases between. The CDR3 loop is CSVAVMASDGYTF. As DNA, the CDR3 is TGCAGCGTTGCGGTTATGGCTTCGGATGGCTACACCTTC.

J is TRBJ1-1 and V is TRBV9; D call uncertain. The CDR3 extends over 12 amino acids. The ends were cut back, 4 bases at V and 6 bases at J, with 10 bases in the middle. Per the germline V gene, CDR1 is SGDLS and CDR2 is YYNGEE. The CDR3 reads CASSPQSPEAFF. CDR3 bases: TGTGCCAGCAGCCCCCAAAGTCCTGAAGCTTTCTTT.

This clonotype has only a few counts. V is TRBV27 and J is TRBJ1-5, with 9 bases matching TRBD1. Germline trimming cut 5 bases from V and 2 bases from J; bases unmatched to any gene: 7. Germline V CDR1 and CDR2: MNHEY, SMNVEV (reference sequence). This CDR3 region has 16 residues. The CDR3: CASSPEDRGGNQPQHF. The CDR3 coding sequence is TGTGCCAGCAGTCCCGAGGACAGGGGTGGCAATCAGCCCCAGCATTTT.

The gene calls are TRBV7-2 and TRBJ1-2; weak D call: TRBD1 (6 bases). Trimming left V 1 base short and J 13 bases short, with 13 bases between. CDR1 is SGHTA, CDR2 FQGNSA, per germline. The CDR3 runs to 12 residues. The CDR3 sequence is CASSLGYREPTF. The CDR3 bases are TGTGCCAGCAGCTTAGGCTACAGGGAGCCCACCTTC.

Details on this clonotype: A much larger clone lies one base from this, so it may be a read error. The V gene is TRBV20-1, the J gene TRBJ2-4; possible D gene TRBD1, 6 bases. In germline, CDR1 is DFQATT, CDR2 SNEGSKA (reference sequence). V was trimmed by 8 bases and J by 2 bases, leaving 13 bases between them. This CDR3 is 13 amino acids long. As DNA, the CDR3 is TGCAGTTCCGGCCAGGGGACCAAAAACATTCAGTACTTC. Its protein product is CSSGQGTKNIQYF.

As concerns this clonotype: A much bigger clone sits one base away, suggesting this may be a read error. CDR3 in DNA: TGTGCCAGCAGTTTGATGGACCCTGGGGCCAACGTCCTGACTTTC. Residues: CASSLMDPGANVLTF. The chain recombines TRBV28 with TRBJ2-6; D is uncertain. V was trimmed by 3 bases and J by 2 bases, leaving 8 bases between them. Germline CDR1 is MDHEN and CDR2 is SYDVKM. This CDR3 comprises 15 residues.

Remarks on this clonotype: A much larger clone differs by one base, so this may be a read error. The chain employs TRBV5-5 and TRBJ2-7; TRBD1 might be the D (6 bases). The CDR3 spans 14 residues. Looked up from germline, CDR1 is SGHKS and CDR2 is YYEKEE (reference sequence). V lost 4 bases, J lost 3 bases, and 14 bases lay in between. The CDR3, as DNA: TGTGCCAGCAGCGGTCCCGGGACAAACTACGAGCAGTACTTC. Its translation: CASSGPGTNYEQYF.

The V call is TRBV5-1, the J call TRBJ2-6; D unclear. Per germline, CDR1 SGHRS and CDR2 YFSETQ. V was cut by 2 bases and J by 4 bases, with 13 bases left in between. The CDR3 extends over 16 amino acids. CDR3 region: CASSFSWRLGANVLTF. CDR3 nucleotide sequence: TGCGCCAGCAGCTTTTCTTGGCGTCTGGGGGCCAACGTCCTGACTTTC.